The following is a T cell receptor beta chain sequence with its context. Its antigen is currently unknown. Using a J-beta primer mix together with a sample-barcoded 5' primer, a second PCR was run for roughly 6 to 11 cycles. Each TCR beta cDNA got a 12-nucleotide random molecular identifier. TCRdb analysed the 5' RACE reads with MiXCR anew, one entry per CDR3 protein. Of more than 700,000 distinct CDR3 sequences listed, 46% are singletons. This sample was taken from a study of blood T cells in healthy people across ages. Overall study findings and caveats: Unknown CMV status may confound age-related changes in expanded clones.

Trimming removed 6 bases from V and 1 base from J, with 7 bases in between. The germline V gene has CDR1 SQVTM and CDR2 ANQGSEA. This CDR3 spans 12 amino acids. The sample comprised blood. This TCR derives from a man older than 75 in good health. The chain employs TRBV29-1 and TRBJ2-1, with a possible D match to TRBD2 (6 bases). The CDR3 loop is CSVGTSYNEQFF. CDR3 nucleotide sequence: TGCAGCGTCGGGACTTCCTACAATGAGCAGTTCTTC.